One and the same sample provided the 9 T cell receptor beta chains below, sequenced in a study of CXCR3-negative and CXCR3-positive naive CD8 T cells. Researchers prepared the TRB cDNA libraries using 5' RACE with UMI labels. TCRdb re-called the 5' RACE reads; every CDR3 protein appears as one record, without DNA. This table lists 50,000 to 75,000 distinct CDR3 sequences. Specimen: naive CXCR3- CD8+ T cells from blood. Described subset: CD45RO-CCR7+CD27+CD95- naive CD8+ T cells lacking CXCR3 (TNR3-). These TCRs come from a human donor in good health. Some clones in this sample may be carry-over from other donors' samples.

The rearrangement uses TRBV20-1 and TRBJ1-5; the D call of TRBD1 rests on TCRdb alone, since no DNA is present to check it. CDR1 is DFQATT and CDR2 is SNEGSKA in the germline V gene (reference sequence). This CDR3 region has 15 residues. The CDR3 reads CSARVPGDSNQPQHF.

The rearrangement joins TRBV20-1 to TRBJ2-5; with no DNA, the TCRdb D assignment of TRBD1 cannot be verified. Germline lookup yields CDR1 DFQATT and CDR2 SNEGSKA (reference sequence). The CDR3 totals 15 residues. CDR3 region: CSAPHLQGRQETQYF.

The rearrangement links TRBV20-1 to TRBJ1-2; TCRdb picks TRBD1, but there is no DNA to check that call. The CDR3 covers 14 residues. Germline lookup yields CDR1 DFQATT and CDR2 SNEGSKA (reference sequence). CDR3 amino acids: CSARDREAGYGYTF.

The genes are TRBV29-1 and TRBJ2-7; the D call from TCRdb, TRBD1, cannot be confirmed without DNA. The germline gives CDR1 SQVTM, CDR2 ANQGSEA. The CDR3 length is 15 residues. This CDR3 reads CSVFSLGQGTYEQYF.

J is TRBJ1-2 and V is TRBV4-3. The germline gives CDR1 LGHNA, CDR2 YSLEER. The CDR3 spans 14 residues. CDR3 sequence: CASSQDGEGYGYTF.

The rearrangement links TRBV6-2 or TRBV6-3 to TRBJ1-1. The CDR3 runs 12 residues. CDR1 MNHEY and CDR2 SVGEGT come from the germline V gene. The CDR3 is CASSYSKTEAFF.

The chain joins TRBV29-1 to TRBJ2-5; TCRdb's D gene call, TRBD1, goes unchecked for lack of DNA. This CDR3 has 14 residues. CDR1 is SQVTM, CDR2 ANQGSEA, per germline. The CDR3 protein is CSVAFDREQETQYF. The full variable domain, rest sourced from reference TRBV29-1 and TRBJ2-5, is SAVISQKPSRDICQRGTSLTIQCQVDSQVTMMFWYRQQPGQSLTLIATANQGSEATYESGFVIDKFPISRPNLTFSTLTVSNMSPEDSSIYLCSVAFDREQETQYFGPGTRLLVL.

The rearrangement uses TRBV3-1 and TRBJ2-2; TCRdb's D gene call, TRBD1, goes unchecked for lack of DNA. The CDR3 has 14 amino acids. CDR1 is LGHDT, CDR2 YNNKEL, per germline (reference sequence). CDR3 sequence reads: CASSPNRGPGELFF.

The genes are TRBV3-1 and TRBJ2-7; TCRdb's D call of TRBD1 is untestable without DNA. Germline CDR1 LGHDT, CDR2 YNNKEL (reference sequence). The CDR3 contains 14 residues. CDR3 amino acids: CASSQGAGYYEQYF.